The rows below give T cell receptor beta chains drawn from one sample of a study of shared clonotypes between healthy human individuals. Profiled with immunoSEQ multiplex PCR; TCRdb holds only in-frame clones, not every one. The data show millions of clones, 93% seen once. Sequenced sample: naive CD8+ T cells from PBMCs. The receptor source for this set is a man younger than 35 in good health. Some clones in this sample may be carry-over from other donors' samples. Both conserved end residues are part of each CDR3. D genes are given only for firm matches. The size entry is marked missing in some rows and otherwise reads once, few, many or a size class.

V gene	J gene	clone size	D gene	CDR3 protein	CDR3 DNA
TRBV2	TRBJ2-5	NA	NA	CASSVPRGWAAQETQYF	TGTGCCAGCAGTGTACCTAGAGGGTGGGCGGCACAAGAGACCCAGTACTTC
TRBV5-1	TRBJ2-1	NA	NA	CASRSQNYNEQFF	TGCGCCAGCAGGTCGCAGAACTACAATGAGCAGTTCTTC
TRBV21-1	TRBJ2-1	NA	NA	CANHGRGRRFNEQFF	TGTGCCAATCACGGTAGGGGCAGGCGGTTTAATGAGCAGTTCTTC
TRBV5-1	TRBJ1-1	few	NA	CASSLQGWSTEAFF	TGCGCCAGCAGCTTGCAGGGCTGGAGCACTGAAGCTTTCTTT
TRBV4-2	TRBJ1-1	NA	TRBD1	CASSLRRGQSEAFF	TGTGCCAGCAGCCTTCGCAGGGGGCAAAGTGAAGCTTTCTTT
TRBV28	TRBJ2-7	NA	NA	CASSPPSRGYYEQYF	TGTGCCAGCAGTCCGCCCTCCCGGGGCTACTACGAGCAGTACTTC
TRBV19	TRBJ2-7	NA	NA	CASSIQGSSYEQYF	TGTGCCAGTAGTATTCAGGGTAGCTCCTACGAGCAGTACTTC
TRBV4-3	TRBJ2-1	NA	TRBD2	CASSQVLAGGPYNEQFF	TGCGCCAGCAGCCAGGTATTAGCGGGGGGGCCCTACAATGAGCAGTTCTTC
TRBV27	TRBJ1-2	NA	TRBD1	CASSFQAGTGLWGYTF	TGTGCCAGCAGTTTTCAAGCCGGGACAGGGCTATGGGGCTACACCTTC
TRBV2	TRBJ2-7	NA	TRBD1	CASSERRDRGFEQYF	TGTGCCAGCAGTGAACGCCGGGACAGGGGCTTCGAGCAGTACTTC
TRBV27	TRBJ2-7	NA	NA	CASSPSPGGEQYF	TGTGCCAGCAGTCCGTCGCCAGGAGGGGAGCAGTACTTC
TRBV27	TRBJ1-1	few	NA	CASRDVGLEPEAFF	TGTGCCAGCAGGGACGTAGGATTGGAACCTGAAGCTTTCTTT
TRBV6-5	TRBJ2-2	NA	NA	CASSYSRATYTGELFF	TGTGCCAGCAGTTACTCGAGGGCGACGTACACCGGGGAGCTGTTTTTT
TRBV21-1	TRBJ2-7	NA	NA	CASSKAGLAGPSSYEQYF	TGTGCCAGCAGCAAAGCGGGGCTAGCGGGTCCCAGCTCCTACGAGCAGTACTTC
TRBV25-1	TRBJ2-7	NA	TRBD1	CASTGTDSYEQYF	TGTGCCAGCACCGGGACAGATTCCTACGAGCAGTACTTC
TRBV9	TRBJ2-2	NA	TRBD2	CASSVGRLAGGNTGELFF	TGTGCCAGCAGCGTAGGACGGCTAGCGGGAGGGAACACCGGGGAGCTGTTTTTT
TRBV4-3	TRBJ2-3	once	TRBD1	CASSQDTGVADTQYF	TGCGCCAGCAGCCAAGATACAGGGGTTGCGGATACGCAGTATTTT
TRBV6-5	TRBJ1-2	NA	TRBD1	CASSYAGGSYGYTF	TGTGCCAGCAGTTACGCAGGGGGCAGCTATGGCTACACCTTC
TRBV29-1	TRBJ2-1	NA	NA	CSAEGADYNEQFF	TGCAGCGCGGAGGGGGCAGACTACAATGAGCAGTTCTTC
TRBV27	TRBJ2-3	NA	TRBD1	CASSGGQIDTQYF	TGTGCCAGCAGTGGGGGACAGATAGATACGCAGTATTTT
TRBV7-6	TRBJ2-7	NA	NA	CASSLFRGTTYEQYF	TGTGCCAGCAGCTTATTTCGGGGAACAACCTACGAGCAGTACTTC
TRBV7-9	TRBJ2-7	NA	NA	CASSSPSGSRLEQYF	TGTGCCAGCAGCTCCCCGAGCGGATCCAGACTCGAGCAGTACTTC
TRBV2	TRBJ2-1	once	TRBD2	CASSAGTSGRGDEQFF	TGTGCCAGCAGTGCCGGGACTAGCGGGAGAGGAGATGAGCAGTTCTTC
TRBV27	TRBJ2-7	NA	NA	CASSFGGGEQYF	TGTGCCAGCAGTTTTGGGGGCGGAGAGCAGTACTTC
TRBV27	TRBJ2-7	NA	TRBD1	CASSLGPGQGAYEQYF	TGTGCCAGCAGCCTAGGCCCGGGACAGGGGGCTTACGAGCAGTACTTC
TRBV25-1	TRBJ1-3	NA	TRBD1	CASSESRGPRNTIYF	TGTGCCAGCAGTGAATCGAGGGGGCCCCGTAACACCATATATTTT
TRBV28	TRBJ1-6	NA	NA	CATNRGGAYNSPLHF	TGTGCAACGAATAGGGGAGGGGCTTATAATTCACCCCTCCACTTT
TRBV27	TRBJ2-1	NA	TRBD1	CASSLWLGQGWNEQFF	TGTGCCAGCAGTTTATGGTTGGGACAGGGTTGGAATGAGCAGTTCTTC
TRBV29-1	TRBJ2-7	NA	NA	CSAIIDGYEQYF	TGCAGCGCGATAATAGACGGCTACGAGCAGTACTTC
TRBV27	TRBJ1-5	NA	NA	CASSPRAIQPQHF	TGTGCCAGCAGTCCAAGGGCAATTCAGCCCCAGCATTTT
TRBV28	TRBJ1-1	NA	TRBD1	CASSFISWDRAKNTEAFF	TGTGCCAGCAGTTTTATAAGTTGGGACAGGGCTAAGAACACTGAAGCTTTCTTT
TRBV5-6	TRBJ1-1	NA	NA	CASSLGTQANTEAFF	TGTGCCAGCAGCTTGGGTACGCAGGCGAACACTGAAGCTTTCTTT
TRBV27	TRBJ2-1	once	NA	CASSFTSSLSSYNEQFF	TGTGCCAGCAGTTTTACTAGTTCCCTTAGCTCCTACAATGAGCAGTTCTTC
TRBV5-6	TRBJ1-1	few	NA	CASSLGHQNTEAFF	TGTGCCAGCAGCTTGGGACATCAGAACACTGAAGCTTTCTTT
TRBV12-2	TRBJ2-7	NA	NA	CASRNARDRDTYEQYF	TGTGCAAGTCGCAATGCAAGGGACAGAGACACCTACGAGCAGTACTTC
TRBV9	TRBJ2-6	NA	TRBD2	CASSVETSGSGGANVLTF	TGTGCCAGCAGCGTCGAAACTAGCGGGAGCGGTGGGGCCAACGTCCTGACTTTC
TRBV11-2	TRBJ2-3	NA	TRBD2	CASSLGVPTSGRTDTQYF	TGTGCCAGCAGCTTAGGGGTCCCGACTAGCGGGAGAACAGATACGCAGTATTTT
TRBV18	TRBJ2-5	NA	TRBD2	CASSEPGLAEQETQYF	TGTGCCAGCTCAGAACCGGGACTAGCGGAGCAAGAGACCCAGTACTTC
TRBV29-1	TRBJ2-7	NA	NA	CSVGGMNEQYF	TGCAGCGTTGGCGGGATGAACGAGCAGTACTTC